This T cell receptor beta chain is from a study of blood T cell repertoires in COVID-19. The assay was immunoSEQ multiplex PCR, and TCRdb's table has in-frame clones only and misses some. The data hold 180,000 or so clones, with about 86% observed a single time. Germline V gives CDR1 MNHEY, CDR2 SMNVEV (reference sequence). The length of the CDR3 is 13 residues. Deletions cut 3 bases from V and 9 bases from J, with 12 bases between. The chain employs TRBV27 and TRBJ1-5, with D unclear. Sequencing used PBMCs or T cells enriched from blood (not recorded which). This clonotype was obtained from a woman aged 45 to 65 in a cohort exposed to, infected with or recovered from COVID-19 (not recorded which). As DNA, the CDR3 is TGTGCCAGCAGTTTTGTTCTCGGAGGGCCCCAGCATTTT. This codes for CASSFVLGGPQHF.